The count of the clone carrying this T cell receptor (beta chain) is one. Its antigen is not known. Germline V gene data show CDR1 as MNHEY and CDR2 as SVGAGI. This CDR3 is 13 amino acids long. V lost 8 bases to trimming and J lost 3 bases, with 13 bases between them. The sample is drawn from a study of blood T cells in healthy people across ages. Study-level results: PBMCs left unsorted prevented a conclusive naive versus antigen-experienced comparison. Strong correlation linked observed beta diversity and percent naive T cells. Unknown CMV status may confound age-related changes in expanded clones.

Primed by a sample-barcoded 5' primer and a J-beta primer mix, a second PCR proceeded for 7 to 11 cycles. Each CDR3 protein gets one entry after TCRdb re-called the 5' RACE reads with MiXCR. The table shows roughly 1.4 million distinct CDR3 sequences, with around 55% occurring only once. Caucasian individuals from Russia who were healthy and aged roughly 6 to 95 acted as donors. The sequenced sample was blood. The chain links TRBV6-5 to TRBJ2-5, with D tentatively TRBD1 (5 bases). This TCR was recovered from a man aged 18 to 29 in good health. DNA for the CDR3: TGTGCCAGCCTAGGCAGGGCAGAAGAGACCCAGTACTTC. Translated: CASLGRAEETQYF.